This TCR beta chain was recorded in a study of CD8+ T cells in alopecia areata. Germline CDR1 is SEHNR and CDR2 is FQNEAQ (reference sequence). V dropped 5 bases and J dropped 4; count of bases not matched to a gene: 4. The CDR3 consists of 13 residues. cDNA reverse transcribed from extracted RNA served as the sequencing template. Clones were read by immunoSEQ multiplex PCR, and TCRdb kept only the in-frame ones, dropping some. Among hundreds of thousands of clones listed, 65% to 70% were seen once. The V gene is TRBV7-9, the J gene TRBJ1-2; 7 bases are shared with TRBD1. The receptor was isolated from a human donor with alopecia areata. Sequencing used CD4+ T cells sorted from blood, obtained at week 0. The CDR3 protein is CASSAGGSYGYTF. CDR3 DNA: TGTGCCAGCAGCGCAGGGGGTTCCTATGGCTACACCTTC.